The 6 T cell receptor beta chains below come from one sample, sequenced in a study of blood T cell repertoires in COVID-19. TCRdb's copy holds only in-frame clones and misses some; the assay was immunoSEQ multiplex PCR. The sample carries over 120,000 clones, more than 75% recorded once. Sequenced material: peripheral blood. These TCRs come from a man in his fifties who had recovered from COVID-19.

The genes are TRBV9 and TRBJ1-2, with 7 bases fitting TRBD1. V lost 6 bases, J lost 2 bases, and 4 bases stayed unmatched. The CDR3 length is 13 residues. Germline V CDR1 and CDR2: SGDLS, YYNGEE. The CDR3 spells CASKGDRNYGYTF. Here the CDR3 DNA reads TGTGCCAGCAAAGGGGACAGAAACTATGGCTACACCTTC.

This chain links TRBV23-1 with TRBJ2-2, with D perhaps matching TRBD1 (5 bases). TRBV23-1 is treated as an ORF (open reading frame) with a function not yet certain. Between the trimmed V and J ends, which lost 6 bases and 6 bases, there was a span of 11 bases. The CDR3 loop spans 13 amino acids. The CDR3 region is CASRKGVSGELFF. In DNA form, the CDR3 reads TGCGCCAGCAGAAAAGGGGTTTCCGGGGAGCTGTTTTTT.

The chain joins TRBV7-8 to TRBJ1-4; TRBD1 agrees at 8 bases. The CDR3 is 15 amino acids. Germline V gene data show CDR1 as SGHVS and CDR2 as FQNEAQ. The V segment lost 5 bases and the J segment 7 bases; nucleotides outside the gene matches: 9. DNA for the CDR3: TGTGCCAGCAGCCGAGACAGGGGCGTCGGTGAAAAACTGTTTTTT. Protein: CASSRDRGVGEKLFF.

The V gene is TRBV11-2, the J gene TRBJ1-5, with 7 bases identical to TRBD1. Per the germline V gene, CDR1 is SGHAT and CDR2 is FQNNGV. The CDR3 runs to 15 residues. Trimming took 0 bases from V and 5 from J; bases not matched to a gene: 4. The CDR3 here is CASSLDRGSYQPQHF. The CDR3, as DNA: TGTGCCAGCAGCTTAGACAGGGGGAGTTATCAGCCCCAGCATTTT. The full variable domain, its missing parts supplied by reference TRBV11-2 and TRBJ1-5, is EAGVAQSPRYKIIEKRQSVAFWCNPISGHATLYWYQQILGQGPKLLIQFQNNGVVDDSQLPKDRFSAERLKGVDSTLKIQPAKLEDSAVYLCASSLDRGSYQPQHFGDGTRLSIL.

V and J are TRBV6-1 and TRBJ2-7; 10 bases are a match to TRBD2. Germline CDR1 MNHNS, CDR2 SASEGT. With V trimmed by 2 bases and J by 3 bases, 7 bases remained unmatched. The CDR3 is 16 amino acids. In nucleotides, the CDR3 is TGTGCCAGCAGTGAACTGCGGACTAGCGGATACTACGAGCAGTACTTC. Translation: CASSELRTSGYYEQYF.

This chain joins TRBV21-1 and TRBJ1-6; TRBD1 reflects the table's D call only, with no check against the DNA. TRBV21-1 is a documented pseudogene. There are 19 residues in the CDR3. The CDR3 region is CASSKVRDSKSSYNSPLHF. For the CDR3, the DNA is TGTGCCAGCAGCAAAGTAAGGGACAGTAAGAGCTCCTATAATTCACCCCTCCACTTT.